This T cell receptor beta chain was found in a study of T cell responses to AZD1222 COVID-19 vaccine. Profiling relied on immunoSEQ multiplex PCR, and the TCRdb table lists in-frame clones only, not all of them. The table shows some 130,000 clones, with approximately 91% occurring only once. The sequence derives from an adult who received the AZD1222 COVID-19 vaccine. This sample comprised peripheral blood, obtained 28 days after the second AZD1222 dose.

The CDR3 reads CASSLFTANTGELFF. Written as DNA, the CDR3 is TGTGCCAGCAGCTTGTTCACCGCGAACACCGGGGAGCTGTTTTTT. V and J are TRBV5-4 and TRBJ2-2; D gene uncertain. V lost 1 base, J lost 0 bases, and 7 bases lay in between. Per germline, CDR1 SGHNT and CDR2 YYREEE (reference sequence). The CDR3 sequence is 15 residues long.